The 3 T cell receptor beta chains below all came from one sample that was sequenced in a study of blood T cell repertoires in COVID-19 (dated by TCRdb to about 2020). The method behind the library was the immunoSEQ multiplex PCR assay. This immuneACCESS table, as held by TCRdb, lists in-frame sequences with V and J called but not all clones. Of the missing ones, under half trace to an unresolved V gene in checked studies; the others have no known cause. This sample is represented by under 100,000 clones; roughly 78% of them were singletons. The ten largest account for approximately 40% of the sample. Sequenced: peripheral blood. Source of these receptors: a man in his fifties or sixties with COVID-19, enrolled during active disease.

J is TRBJ2-3 and V is TRBV29-1; 9 bases fit TRBD1. With V trimmed by 4 bases and J by 6 bases, 11 bases remained unmatched. This CDR3 is built from 15 residues. In germline, CDR1 is SQVTM, CDR2 ANQGSEA. The chain's CDR3 is CSVGKDRGKEDTQYF. CDR3 in DNA: TGCAGCGTTGGTAAGGACAGGGGCAAGGAGGATACGCAGTATTTT.

This chain uses TRBV5-1 with TRBJ1-2, with a tentative D call TRBD1 (6 bases). Trimming left V 4 bases short and J 5 bases short, with 15 bases between. Germline CDR1 and CDR2: SGHRS and YFSETQ. The CDR3 is 14 residues long. The CDR3 protein is CASSVGGDKYGYTF. CDR3 nucleotides: TGCGCCAGCAGCGTAGGGGGTGATAAATATGGCTACACCTTC.

This clone was observed a handful of times. V and J are TRBV5-4 and TRBJ2-2; 8 nucleotides agree with TRBD2. V dropped 2 bases and J dropped 4; count of bases not matched to a gene: 7. CDR1 and CDR2 from the germline V gene are SGHNT and YYREEE (reference sequence). The CDR3 sequence is 16 residues long. The CDR3 DNA reads TGTGCCAGCAGCTTACAAGGGACTAGTAGCACCGGGGAGCTGTTTTTT. Protein: CASSLQGTSSTGELFF.